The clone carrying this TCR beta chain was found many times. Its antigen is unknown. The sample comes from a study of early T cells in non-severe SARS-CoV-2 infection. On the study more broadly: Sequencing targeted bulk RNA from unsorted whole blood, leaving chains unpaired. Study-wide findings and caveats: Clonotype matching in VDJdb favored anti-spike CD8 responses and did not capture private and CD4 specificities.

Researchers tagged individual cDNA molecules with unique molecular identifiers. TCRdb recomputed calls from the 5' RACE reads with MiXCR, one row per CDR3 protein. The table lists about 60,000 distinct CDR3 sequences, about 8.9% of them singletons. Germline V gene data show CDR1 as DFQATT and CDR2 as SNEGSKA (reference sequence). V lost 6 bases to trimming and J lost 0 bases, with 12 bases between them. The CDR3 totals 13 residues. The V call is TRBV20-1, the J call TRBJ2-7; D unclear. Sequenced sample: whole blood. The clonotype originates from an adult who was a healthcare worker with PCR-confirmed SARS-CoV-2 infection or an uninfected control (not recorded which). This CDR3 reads CSALGGRSYEQYF. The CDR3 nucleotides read TGCAGTGCACTCGGCGGACGCTCCTACGAGCAGTACTTC.